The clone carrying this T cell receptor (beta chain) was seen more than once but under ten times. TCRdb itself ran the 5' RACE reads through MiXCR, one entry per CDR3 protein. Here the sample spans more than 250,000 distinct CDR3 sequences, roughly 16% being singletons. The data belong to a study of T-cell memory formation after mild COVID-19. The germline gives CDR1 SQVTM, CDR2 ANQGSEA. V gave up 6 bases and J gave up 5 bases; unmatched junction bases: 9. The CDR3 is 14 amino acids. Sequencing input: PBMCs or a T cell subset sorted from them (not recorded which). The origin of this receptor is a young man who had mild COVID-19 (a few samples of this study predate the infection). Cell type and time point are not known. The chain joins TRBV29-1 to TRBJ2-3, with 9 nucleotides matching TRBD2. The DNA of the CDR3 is TGCAGCGTCCGGGGACTAGCCCTAATAGATACGCAGTATTTT. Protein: CSVRGLALIDTQYF.